A single sample is the source of the 24 T cell receptor beta chains below, sequenced in a study of cytomegalovirus exposure and HLA in healthy donors (dated by TCRdb to between 2016 and 2019). The receptor library was made with the immunoSEQ multiplex PCR assay. A mixture of 60 forward primers for TCR Vbeta segments and 13 reverse primers for TCR Jbeta segments was used in the multiplex PCR. The table was pulled from immuneACCESS by TCRdb, which kept in-frame rearrangements only. Such tables lose some clones; where checked, under half of the loss comes from unresolved V genes, and the rest has no known cause. Counted in this sample were 80,000 to 95,000 clones; 60% to 65% of them appeared once. The top ten clonotypes cover roughly 2% of the sample. The sequencing input was PBMCs. The receptor source for this set is a human donor in good health.

The chain has TRBV6-1 and TRBJ1-2, with 8 bases that match TRBD1. This CDR3 has 15 residues. V lost 6 bases and J lost 2; bases outside the gene matches: 8. Germline assignment: CDR1 MNHNS and CDR2 SASEGT. The chain's CDR3 is CASRGDRGFNYGYTF. The DNA of the CDR3 is TGTGCCAGCAGAGGCGACAGGGGCTTCAACTATGGCTACACCTTC.

J is TRBJ1-1 and V is TRBV7-3; unclear D gene. Germline assignment: CDR1 SGHTA and CDR2 FQGTGA. This CDR3 comprises 15 residues. V lost 1 base and J lost 0, with 9 bases in between. Here the CDR3 DNA reads TGTGCCAGCAGCTTAATGGGAGCCATGAACACTGAAGCTTTCTTT. This sequence encodes CASSLMGAMNTEAFF. The complete variable domain, with remaining parts taken from reference TRBV7-3 and TRBJ1-1, reads GAGVSQTPSNKVTEKGKYVELRCDPISGHTALYWYRQSLGQGPEFLIYFQGTGAADDSGLPNDRFFAVRPEGSVSTLKIQRTERGDSAVYLCASSLMGAMNTEAFFGQGTRLTVV.

The CDR3 here is CASSTGFAYEQYF. The CDR3 DNA reads TGTGCCAGCAGTACAGGGTTTGCCTACGAGCAGTACTTC. The chain couples TRBV5-4 to TRBJ2-7; a possible D gene is TRBD1 (6 bases). The CDR3 has 13 residues. Germline CDR1 SGHNT, CDR2 YYREEE (reference sequence). V was cut by 5 bases and J by 2 bases, with 11 bases left in between.

This clone was counted a few times. The CDR3 here is CASSVDRRRTGELFF. Written as DNA, the CDR3 is TGTGCCAGCAGCGTGGACAGGCGGCGGACCGGGGAGCTGTTTTTT. This sequence joins TRBV11-2 and TRBJ2-2; 7 nucleotides line up with TRBD1. There are 15 residues in the CDR3. The V segment lost 5 bases and the J segment 5 bases; nucleotides outside the gene matches: 8. Germline V gene sequence: CDR1 SGHAT, CDR2 FQNNGV.

V is TRBV14 and J is TRBJ2-3, with 8 bases matching TRBD2. J gave up 0 bases and V 0 bases, and 8 bases lay outside the gene matches. This CDR3 contains 18 residues. Germline CDR1 reads SGHDN; CDR2 reads FVKESK. CDR3 DNA sequence: TGTGCCAGCAGCCAAGATCATGATAGCGGGGTTAGCACAGATACGCAGTATTTT. Its translation: CASSQDHDSGVSTDTQYF.

The rearrangement uses TRBV6-5 and TRBJ1-4; D ambiguous. V was shortened by 4 bases and J by 10 bases, with 16 bases between the two germline ends. Looked up from germline, CDR1 is MNHEY and CDR2 is SVGAGI. This CDR3 has 14 amino acids. CDR3 protein: CASSLRTVGGKLFF. The CDR3 DNA follows: TGTGCCAGCAGTTTGAGAACAGTAGGAGGAAAACTGTTTTTT.

This clone was counted between two and nine times. The rearrangement joins TRBV27 to TRBJ1-4, with D unresolved. CDR1 MNHEY and CDR2 SMNVEV come from the germline V gene (reference sequence). V dropped 4 bases and J dropped 7 bases, with 13 bases sitting between them. The CDR3 is 14 amino acids. CDR3 region: CASSYSGSGEKLFF. The CDR3 nucleotides read TGTGCCAGCAGTTACTCCGGGTCGGGTGAAAAACTGTTTTTT.

In its sample, this clone was seen a few times. V is TRBV10-2 and J is TRBJ2-7, with D hard to call. V was shortened by 4 bases and J by 3 bases, with 13 bases between the two germline ends. CDR1 and CDR2 from the germline V gene are WSHSY and SAAADI. CDR3 length equals 14 residues. In nucleotides, the CDR3 is TGCGCCAGCAGTGGGGCTATTAAAGACTACGAGCAGTACTTC. Translated, it gives CASSGAIKDYEQYF.

The chain joins TRBV7-2 to TRBJ1-2; 8 nucleotides agree with TRBD1. Germline V lookup: CDR1 SGHTA, CDR2 FQGNSA. The CDR3 has 16 amino acids. V lost 2 bases, J lost 7 bases, and 12 bases stayed unmatched. The CDR3 spells CASSLTHQGQGLGYTF. The CDR3 DNA reads as TGTGCCAGCAGCTTAACGCATCAAGGACAGGGACTTGGCTACACCTTC.

This clone showed up just a few times. The genes are TRBV7-9 and TRBJ2-3; possible D gene TRBD1, 6 bases. The CDR3 totals 15 residues. Trimming shortened V by 5 bases and J by 0 bases, and 12 bases separated the two germline ends. The germline gives CDR1 SEHNR, CDR2 FQNEAQ (reference sequence). DNA for the CDR3: TGTGCCAGCAGCAGCTTAGGACAGAGCACAGATACGCAGTATTTT. Its protein is CASSSLGQSTDTQYF.

This clone is categorized as medium-sized. The chain uses TRBV14 and TRBJ2-7; TRBD2 matches 8 bases. The V segment lost 4 bases and the J segment 0 bases; nucleotides outside the gene matches: 5. The CDR3 is 15 amino acids. Germline lookup yields CDR1 SGHDN and CDR2 FVKESK. CDR3 DNA sequence: TGTGCCAGCAGCCTCGGGAGGGGACCCTCCTACGAGCAGTACTTC. It translates to CASSLGRGPSYEQYF.

V and J are TRBV7-6 and TRBJ2-3, with D perhaps TRBD2 (7 bases). The CDR3 is made up of 17 amino acids. Germline V lookup: CDR1 SGHVS, CDR2 FNYEAQ. Trimming took off 1 base at V and 4 bases at J, with 18 bases between the two ends. In DNA, the CDR3 is TGTGCCAGCAGCTTAGAAGGGAGGGGGGGCCCCCCAGATACGCAGTATTTT. Protein: CASSLEGRGGPPDTQYF.

J is TRBJ1-6 and V is TRBV4-3; D perhaps matches TRBD1 (6 bases). V shed 0 bases and J shed 3 bases, with 15 bases lying between them. This CDR3 is built from 18 residues. From germline, CDR1 is LGHNA and CDR2 YSLEER. CDR3 in amino acids: CASSQDLQGRNYNSPLHF. DNA of the CDR3: TGCGCCAGCAGCCAAGACCTACAGGGCCGAAACTATAATTCACCCCTCCACTTT.

V is TRBV19 and J is TRBJ2-3; TRBD1 aligns across 8 bases. Germline values: CDR1 LNHDA, CDR2 SQIVND (reference sequence). The CDR3 extends over 16 amino acids. V lost 5 bases and J lost 0; bases outside the gene matches: 7. The CDR3 DNA follows: TGTGCCAGTAGTCTCCGGACAGGGATGAGCACAGATACGCAGTATTTT. Its translation: CASSLRTGMSTDTQYF.

This chain joins TRBV2 and TRBJ1-5; no clear D. The V end lost 8 bases, the J end lost 0 bases, and 11 bases lay between the germline ends. In germline, CDR1 is SNHLY, CDR2 FYNNEI. The CDR3 sequence is 14 residues long. CDR3 bases: TGTGCCAGCGGCACAGACAATAGCAATCAGCCCCAGCATTTT. Translating it yields CASGTDNSNQPQHF.

The CDR3 loop reads CASSVESGSIGNTIYF. The CDR3 coding sequence is TGTGCCAGCAGCGTAGAGTCCGGGTCGATAGGAAACACCATATATTTT. The chain links TRBV9 to TRBJ1-3; D is ambiguous. CDR3 length: 16 amino acids. From germline, CDR1 is SGDLS and CDR2 YYNGEE. V dropped 0 bases and J dropped 4 bases, with 14 bases sitting between them.

The chain joins TRBV30 to TRBJ1-5; 8 bases match TRBD1. CDR1 GTSNPN and CDR2 SVGIG come from the germline V gene (reference sequence). The trim removed 4 bases at V and 7 bases at J, leaving 9 bases unmatched. The CDR3 has 14 amino acids. As DNA, the CDR3 is TGTGCCTGGACCCGGACAGGGAATTTGCAGCCCCAGCATTTT. Translating gives CAWTRTGNLQPQHF.

The rearrangement uses TRBV2 and TRBJ1-2; possibly TRBD1 for D (5 bases). The germline V gene has CDR1 SNHLY and CDR2 FYNNEI. This CDR3 is built from 13 residues. V dropped 5 bases and J dropped 5 bases, with 12 bases sitting between them. The CDR3 loop reads CASSMDKVYGYTF. CDR3 nucleotides: TGTGCCAGCAGTATGGACAAAGTATATGGCTACACCTTC. The whole variable domain, filled in from reference TRBV2 and TRBJ1-2, reads EPEVTQTPSHQVTQMGQEVILRCVPISNHLYFYWYRQILGQKVEFLVSFYNNEISEKSEIFDDQFSVERPDGSNFTLKIRSTKLEDSAMYFCASSMDKVYGYTFGSGTRLTVV.

This chain connects TRBV19 to TRBJ2-3; D possibly corresponds to TRBD2 (6 bases). Germline lookup yields CDR1 LNHDA and CDR2 SQIVND (reference sequence). V dropped 6 bases and J dropped 3 bases, with 19 bases sitting between them. CDR3 size: 16 residues. CDR3 sequence reads: CASSRTGEEGTDTQYF. Here the CDR3 DNA reads TGTGCCAGTAGCCGTACCGGAGAGGAGGGGACAGATACGCAGTATTTT.

This chain joins TRBV9 and TRBJ1-1; weak D call: TRBD1 (5 bases). This CDR3 region has 15 residues. V was trimmed by 0 bases and J by 1 base, leaving 10 bases between them. Germline-derived CDR1 and CDR2 are SGDLS and YYNGEE. The CDR3 reads CASSVVRTPNTEAFF. For the CDR3, the DNA is TGTGCCAGCAGCGTAGTCAGGACACCGAACACTGAAGCTTTCTTT.

The rearrangement links TRBV6-5 to TRBJ2-7, with 7 nucleotides matching TRBD1. Looked up from germline, CDR1 is MNHEY and CDR2 is SVGAGI. Trimming removed 6 bases from V and 2 bases from J; junction bases left unmatched: 7. This CDR3 has 14 residues. The CDR3 spells CASRPGTEAYEQYF. The CDR3 region has the DNA TGTGCCAGCAGACCCGGGACAGAAGCCTACGAGCAGTACTTC.

In this sample, this clone turned up a few times. The chain joins TRBV4-2 to TRBJ1-3; 10 bases align to TRBD1. Germline trimming cut 0 bases from V and 11 bases from J; bases unmatched to any gene: 7. The germline V gene encodes CDR1 LGHNA and CDR2 YNFKEQ. This CDR3 has 15 residues. CDR3 in DNA: TGTGCCAGCAGCCAAGAGACAGGGGGCAGGTACGCCATATATTTT. This sequence encodes CASSQETGGRYAIYF.

The V gene is TRBV4-3, the J gene TRBJ1-2; D possibly corresponds to TRBD1 (6 bases). V was trimmed by 0 bases and J by 2 bases, leaving 10 bases between them. The germline CDR1 and CDR2 sequences are LGHNA and YSLEER. The CDR3 consists of 15 residues. The CDR3 nucleotides read TGCGCCAGCAGCCAAGATAGTCAGGGGAACTATGGCTACACCTTC. The encoded protein is CASSQDSQGNYGYTF.

The genes are TRBV29-1 and TRBJ2-1; 7 bases map to TRBD2. Germline V gene data show CDR1 as SQVTM and CDR2 as ANQGSEA. V shed 6 bases, J shed 5 bases, and the junction held 7 bases outside the gene matches. This CDR3 is 13 amino acids long. CDR3 sequence: CSVISGVHNEQFF. Here the CDR3 DNA reads TGCAGCGTAATAAGCGGGGTACACAATGAGCAGTTCTTC.